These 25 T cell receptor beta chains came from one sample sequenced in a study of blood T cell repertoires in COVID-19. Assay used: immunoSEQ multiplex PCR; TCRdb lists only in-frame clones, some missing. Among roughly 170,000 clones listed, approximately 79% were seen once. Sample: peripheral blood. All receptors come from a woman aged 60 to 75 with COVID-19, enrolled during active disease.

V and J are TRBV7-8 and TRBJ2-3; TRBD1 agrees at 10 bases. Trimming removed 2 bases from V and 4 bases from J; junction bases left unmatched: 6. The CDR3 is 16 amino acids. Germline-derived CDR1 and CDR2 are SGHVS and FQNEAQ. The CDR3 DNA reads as TGTGCCAGCAGCTTAAACCGGGACAGGGGAGCAGATACGCAGTATTTT. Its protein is CASSLNRDRGADTQYF.

The CDR3 loop reads CASSFWTGQGLNQPQHF. CDR3 DNA: TGTGCCAGCAGTTTTTGGACTGGGCAGGGGCTCAATCAGCCCCAGCATTTT. The genes are TRBV28 and TRBJ1-5, with TRBD1 as a possible D gene (6 bases). CDR3 size: 17 residues. Trimming cost V 3 bases and J 3 bases, with 18 bases left between them. Germline loops: CDR1 MDHEN, CDR2 SYDVKM.

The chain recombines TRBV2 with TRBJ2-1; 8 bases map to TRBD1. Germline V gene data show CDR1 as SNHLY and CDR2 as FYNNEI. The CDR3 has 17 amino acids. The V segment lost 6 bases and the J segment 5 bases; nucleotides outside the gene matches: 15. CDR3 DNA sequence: TGTGCCAGCAGATCTGGACAGGGACACTGGTACGACAATGAGCAGTTCTTC. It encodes CASRSGQGHWYDNEQFF.

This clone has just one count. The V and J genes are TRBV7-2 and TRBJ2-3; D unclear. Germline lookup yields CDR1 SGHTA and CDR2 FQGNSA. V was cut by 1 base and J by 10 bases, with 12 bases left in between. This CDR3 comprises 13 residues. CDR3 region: CASSLVNPGAQYF. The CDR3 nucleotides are TGTGCCAGCAGCTTAGTAAATCCCGGAGCGCAGTATTTT.

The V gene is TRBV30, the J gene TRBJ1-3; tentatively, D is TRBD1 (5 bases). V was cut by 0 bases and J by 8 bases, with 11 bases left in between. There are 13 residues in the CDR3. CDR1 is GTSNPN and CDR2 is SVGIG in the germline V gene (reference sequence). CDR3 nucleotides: TGTGCCTGGAGTGTGGGGGGTACGGACACCATATATTTT. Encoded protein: CAWSVGGTDTIYF.

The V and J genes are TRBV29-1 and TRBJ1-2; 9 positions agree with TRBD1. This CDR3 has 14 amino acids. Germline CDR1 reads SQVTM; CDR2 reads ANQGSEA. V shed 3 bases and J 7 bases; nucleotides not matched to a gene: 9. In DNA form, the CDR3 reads TGCAGCGTTGAGGAGGGACAGGGATTGGGTGGCTACACCTTC. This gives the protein CSVEEGQGLGGYTF.

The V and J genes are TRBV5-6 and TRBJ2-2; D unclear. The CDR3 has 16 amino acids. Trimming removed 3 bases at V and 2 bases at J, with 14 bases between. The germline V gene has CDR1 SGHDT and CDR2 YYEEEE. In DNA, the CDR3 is TGTGCCAGCAGCTCCCCTTCTACCCCAAACACCGGGGAGCTGTTTTTT. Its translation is CASSSPSTPNTGELFF.

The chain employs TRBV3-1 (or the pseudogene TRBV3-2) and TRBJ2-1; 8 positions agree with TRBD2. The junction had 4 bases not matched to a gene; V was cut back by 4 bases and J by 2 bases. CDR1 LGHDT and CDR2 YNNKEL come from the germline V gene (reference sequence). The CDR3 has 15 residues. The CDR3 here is CASSPSGGPYNEQFF. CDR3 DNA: TGTGCCAGCAGCCCCAGCGGGGGACCCTACAATGAGCAGTTCTTC.

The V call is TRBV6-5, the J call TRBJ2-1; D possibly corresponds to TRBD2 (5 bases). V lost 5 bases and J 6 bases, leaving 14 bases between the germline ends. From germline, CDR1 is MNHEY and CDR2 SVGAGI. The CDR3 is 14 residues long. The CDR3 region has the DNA TGTGCCAGCAGTATGTCTAGCCTGGGCAATGAGCAGTTCTTC. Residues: CASSMSSLGNEQFF.

In DNA form, the CDR3 reads TGTGCCAGCAGCCAAAATGCGCCTGGAAACACCATATATTTT. It translates to CASSQNAPGNTIYF. The V call is TRBV7-2, the J call TRBJ1-3; D ambiguous. The CDR3 covers 14 residues. Germline V gene sequence: CDR1 SGHTA, CDR2 FQGNSA. The V end lost 5 bases, the J end lost 2 bases, and 10 bases lay between the germline ends. Drawing the rest from reference TRBV7-2 and TRBJ1-3, the complete variable domain is GAGVSQSPSNKVTEKGKDVELRCDPISGHTALYWYRQSLGQGLEFLIYFQGNSAPDKSGLPSDRFSAERTGGSVSTLTIQRTQQEDSAVYLCASSQNAPGNTIYFGEGSWLTVV.

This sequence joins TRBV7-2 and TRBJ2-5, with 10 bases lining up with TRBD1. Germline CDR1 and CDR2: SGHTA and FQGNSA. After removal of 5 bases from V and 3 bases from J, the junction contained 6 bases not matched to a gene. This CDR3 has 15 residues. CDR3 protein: CASSRDRGLEETQYF. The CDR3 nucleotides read TGTGCCAGCAGCCGGGACAGGGGTTTAGAAGAGACCCAGTACTTC.

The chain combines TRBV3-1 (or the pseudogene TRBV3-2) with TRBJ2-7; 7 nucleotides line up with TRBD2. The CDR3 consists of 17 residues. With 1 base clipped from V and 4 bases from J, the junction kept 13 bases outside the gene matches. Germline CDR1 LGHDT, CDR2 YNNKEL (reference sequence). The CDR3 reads CASSQGQRGTKTYEQYF. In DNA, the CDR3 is TGTGCCAGCAGCCAAGGACAAAGAGGGACTAAGACATACGAGCAGTACTTC.

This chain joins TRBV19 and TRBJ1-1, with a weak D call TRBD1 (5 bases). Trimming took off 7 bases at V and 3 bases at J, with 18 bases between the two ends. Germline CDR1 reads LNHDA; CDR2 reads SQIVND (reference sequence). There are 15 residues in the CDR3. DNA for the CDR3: TGTGCCAGTAACCCCGGACAAGGCAGAGACACTGAAGCTTTCTTT. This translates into CASNPGQGRDTEAFF.

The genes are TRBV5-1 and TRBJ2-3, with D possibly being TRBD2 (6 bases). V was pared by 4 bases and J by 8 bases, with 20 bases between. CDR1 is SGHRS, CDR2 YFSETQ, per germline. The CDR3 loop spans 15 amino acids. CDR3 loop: CASSRDGGGTGTQYF. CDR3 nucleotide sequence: TGCGCCAGCAGCCGGGACGGGGGTGGTACTGGTACGCAGTATTTT.

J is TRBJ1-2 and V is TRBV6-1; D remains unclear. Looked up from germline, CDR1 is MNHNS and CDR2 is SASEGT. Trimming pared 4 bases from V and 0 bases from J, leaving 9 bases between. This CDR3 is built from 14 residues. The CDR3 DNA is TGTGCCAGCAGTGCAGCCGGGGCTAACTATGGCTACACCTTC. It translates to CASSAAGANYGYTF.

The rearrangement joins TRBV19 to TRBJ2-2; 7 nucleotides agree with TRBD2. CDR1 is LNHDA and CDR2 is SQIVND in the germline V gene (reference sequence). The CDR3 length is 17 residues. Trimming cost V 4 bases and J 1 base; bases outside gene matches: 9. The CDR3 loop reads CASSTQPTSRNTGELFF. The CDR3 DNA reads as TGTGCCAGTAGTACACAGCCGACTAGCAGGAACACCGGGGAGCTGTTTTTT.

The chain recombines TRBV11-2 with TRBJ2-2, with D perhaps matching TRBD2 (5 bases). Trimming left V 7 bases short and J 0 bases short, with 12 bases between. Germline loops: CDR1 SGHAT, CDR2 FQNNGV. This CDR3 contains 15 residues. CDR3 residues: CASTRTPANTGELFF. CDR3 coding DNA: TGTGCCAGCACCCGGACTCCCGCGAACACCGGGGAGCTGTTTTTT. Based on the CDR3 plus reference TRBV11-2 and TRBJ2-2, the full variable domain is EAGVAQSPRYKIIEKRQSVAFWCNPISGHATLYWYQQILGQGPKLLIQFQNNGVVDDSQLPKDRFSAERLKGVDSTLKIQPAKLEDSAVYLCASTRTPANTGELFFGEGSRLTVL.

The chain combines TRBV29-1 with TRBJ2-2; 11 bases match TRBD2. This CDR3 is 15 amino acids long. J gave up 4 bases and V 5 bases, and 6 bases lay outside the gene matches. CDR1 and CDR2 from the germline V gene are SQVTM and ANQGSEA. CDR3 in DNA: TGCAGCGTTTCGACTAGCGGGGTGGTCACCGGGGAGCTGTTTTTT. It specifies CSVSTSGVVTGELFF.

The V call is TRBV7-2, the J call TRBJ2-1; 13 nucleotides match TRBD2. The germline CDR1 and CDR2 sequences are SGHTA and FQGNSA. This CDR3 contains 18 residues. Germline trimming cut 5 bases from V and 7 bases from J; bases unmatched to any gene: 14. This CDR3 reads CASSRGLAGLGSGNEQFF. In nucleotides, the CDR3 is TGTGCCAGCAGCCGGGGACTAGCGGGACTCGGATCAGGGAATGAGCAGTTCTTC.

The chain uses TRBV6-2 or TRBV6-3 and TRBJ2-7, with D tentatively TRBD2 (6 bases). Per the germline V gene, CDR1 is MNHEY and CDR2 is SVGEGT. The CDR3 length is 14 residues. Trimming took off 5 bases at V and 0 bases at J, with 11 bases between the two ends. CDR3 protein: CASSRPGSSYEQYV. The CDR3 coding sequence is TGTGCCAGCAGTCGCCCCGGGAGCTCCTACGAGCAGTACGTC.

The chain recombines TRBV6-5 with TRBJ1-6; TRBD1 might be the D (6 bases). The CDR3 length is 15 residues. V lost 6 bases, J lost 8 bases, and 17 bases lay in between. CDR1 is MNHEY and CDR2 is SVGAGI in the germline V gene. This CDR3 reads CASSPHGQRDSPLHF. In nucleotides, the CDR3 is TGTGCCAGCAGCCCCCACGGACAGCGCGATTCACCCCTCCACTTT.

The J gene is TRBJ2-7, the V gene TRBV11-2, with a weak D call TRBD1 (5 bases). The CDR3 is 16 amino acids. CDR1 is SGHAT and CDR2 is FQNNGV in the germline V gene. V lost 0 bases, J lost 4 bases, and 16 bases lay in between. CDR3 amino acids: CASSLDLTRASYEQYV. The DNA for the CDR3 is TGTGCCAGCAGCTTAGATTTGACCAGGGCATCTTACGAGCAGTACGTC.

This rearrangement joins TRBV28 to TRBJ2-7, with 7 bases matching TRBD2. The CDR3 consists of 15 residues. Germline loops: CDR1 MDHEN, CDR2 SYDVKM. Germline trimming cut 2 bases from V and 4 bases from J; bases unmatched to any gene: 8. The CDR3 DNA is TGTGCCAGCAGTTTACCGGCAGGGAGGGCTTACGAGCAGTACTTC. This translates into CASSLPAGRAYEQYF. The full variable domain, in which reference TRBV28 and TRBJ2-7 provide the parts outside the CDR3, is DVKVTQSSRYLVKRTGEKVFLECVQDMDHENMFWYRQDPGLGLRLIYFSYDVKMKEKGDIPEGYSVSREKKERFSLILESASTNQTSMYLCASSLPAGRAYEQYFGPGTRLTVT.

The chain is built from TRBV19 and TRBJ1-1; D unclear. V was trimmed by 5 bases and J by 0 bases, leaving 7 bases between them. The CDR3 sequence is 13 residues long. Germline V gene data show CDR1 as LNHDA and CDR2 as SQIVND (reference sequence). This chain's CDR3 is CASSPGVNTEAFF. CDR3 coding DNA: TGTGCCAGTAGTCCCGGGGTGAACACTGAAGCTTTCTTT.

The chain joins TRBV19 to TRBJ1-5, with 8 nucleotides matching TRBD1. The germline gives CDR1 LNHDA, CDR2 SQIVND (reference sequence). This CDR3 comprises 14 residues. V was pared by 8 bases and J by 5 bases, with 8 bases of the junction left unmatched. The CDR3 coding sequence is TGTGCCAGTGCCAGACAGGGGAGATATCAGCCCCAGCATTTT. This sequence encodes CASARQGRYQPQHF.